This TCR beta chain was obtained from a study of T cell changes during pregnancy in multiple sclerosis. Germline lookup yields CDR1 MNHNS and CDR2 SASEGT. CDR3 length: 13 residues. The J segment lost 5 bases and the V segment lost 3 bases, leaving 2 bases of the junction unmatched. The repertoire was sequenced with immunoSEQ multiplex PCR; TCRdb's copy has only in-frame clones and lacks some. This sample has 60,000 to 65,000 clones, with less than 95% found just once. The rearrangement uses TRBV6-1 and TRBJ1-1, with 8 nucleotides matching TRBD1. The source of this sequence is a female donor in good health, enrolled as a control in a pregnancy study. The starting material was peripheral blood, obtained in the second trimester of pregnancy. CDR3 sequence reads: CASSDRGQTEAFF. CDR3 coding DNA: TGTGCCAGCAGTGACAGGGGGCAAACTGAAGCTTTCTTT.